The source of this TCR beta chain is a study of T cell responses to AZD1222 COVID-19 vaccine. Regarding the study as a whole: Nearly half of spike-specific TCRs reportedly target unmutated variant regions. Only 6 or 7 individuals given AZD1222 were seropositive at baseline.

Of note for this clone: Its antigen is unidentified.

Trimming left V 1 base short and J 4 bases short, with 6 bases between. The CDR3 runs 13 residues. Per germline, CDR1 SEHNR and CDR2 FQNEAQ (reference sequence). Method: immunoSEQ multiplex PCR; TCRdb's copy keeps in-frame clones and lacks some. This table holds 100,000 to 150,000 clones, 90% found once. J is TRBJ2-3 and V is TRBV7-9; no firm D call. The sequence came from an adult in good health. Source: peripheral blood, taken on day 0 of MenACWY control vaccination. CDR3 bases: TGTGCCAGCAGCTTAGTGGGTGCAGATACGCAGTATTTT. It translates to CASSLVGADTQYF.